This T cell receptor beta chain comes out of a study of PD-L1 blockade in urothelial cancer (dated by TCRdb to 2017 to 2019). Background for the entire study: All patients started therapy around 2014 and received atezolizumab 1,200 mg intravenously every 3 weeks. About 90% of the 29 patients were identified as males with urothelial cancer of bladder origin, and a prior smoking history was reported by 18 of 29 patients. An ECOG performance status of 0 or 1 was recorded for the patients, and 0 to 3 prior chemotherapy regimens had been received by the patients. Blood samples were analyzed at two time points: 3 weeks after treatment start (second dose) and 6 weeks after treatment start. Blood samples gave median yields of approximately 130,000 T cells and over 80,000 unique TCRs, along with a median clonality of 0.080. The study, an exploratory multi-omic analysis, examined somatic, immune and clinical correlates of response to PD-L1 blockade with atezolizumab in urothelial cancer. Pretreatment tumor samples and matched peripheral blood, collected serially before and after atezolizumab treatment, underwent TCR sequencing. Progression-free survival longer than 6 months counted as durable clinical benefit, and TCR features were additionally tested against both progression-free and overall survival. In the same patients who had TCR sequencing, pretreatment tumors also underwent whole exome sequencing and RNA sequencing. Roughly 9 patients reached durable clinical benefit, while some 21 patients did not. Around 29 patients had pretreatment blood TCR-seq, some 24 had at least one posttreatment blood collection, and some 24 had tumor TCR-seq. What the authors observed across the whole study: Because the sample size was small (n of about 30) and many of the analyses were exploratory, the results are meant to be hypothesis-generating. A pretreatment peripheral blood TCR clonality below the median was linked to improved progression-free and overall survival. Greater expansion of tumor-associated TCR clones in peripheral blood 3 weeks after the start of treatment was observed in patients with durable benefit (n ≈ 22, p = 0.022).

The meaning of the sample's time point label: peripheral blood 6 weeks after treatment start. A cohort of 25 to 30 patients with locally advanced or metastatic urothelial carcinoma, treated at Memorial Sloan Kettering on a trial protocol, was included. Peripheral blood mononuclear cells were collected pretreatment and during treatment, with between 1 and 8 total time points per patient. The Qiagen DNeasy Blood extraction kit was used to purify genomic DNA from total PBMCs and tumor samples. PBMCs were collected pretreatment and during treatment, and were isolated and stored as previously described. A remark on this clone: Its antigen specificity is not known. Base quality data are lacking; no much larger clone is found one base away.

Synthetic TCR analog templates were spiked into each PCR to estimate absolute template abundance from read counts. The immunoSEQ assay was used to amplify TCRbeta CDR3 regions from genomic DNA with bias-controlled V and J gene primers. Sequencing of rearranged TCRbeta segments was done at approximately 20X coverage. As for the authors' bioinformatics: Sequencing errors were corrected by clustering, and CDR3s were annotated against IMGT so that V, D and J genes could be assigned. Downstream analyses used only productive TCRbeta rearrangements, leaving out any out-of-frame or stop-codon sequences. Clonality was computed as one minus Shannon entropy normalized by the log of the number of unique productive sequences. Fisher's exact test with Benjamini-Hochberg correction, using a cutoff of adjusted p below 0.01, was how clones that differed between time points or between blood and tumor were identified. This is the immuneACCESS table as TCRdb keeps it, with only in-frame sequences that have V and J called. A part of the clones is gone; compared with another copy, unresolved V genes explain less than half, and the rest is unexplained. V and J calls and clone size come straight from that table; D and trimming were deduced from the DNA. The sample table lists 100,000 to 150,000 clones, roughly 86% of them with a count of one. The ten largest make up around 2.4% of the sample.

From a lookup of the germline V gene, CDR1 and CDR2 are SGDLS and YYNGEE. Counted from cysteine to phenylalanine, this CDR3 has 15 amino acids. Of all the DNA, just the CDR3 is kept, 45 bases in frame from base 1. V is pruned by 4 bases and J by 2 bases, leaving 9 bases of the junction without a gene match. The chain is assembled from TRBV9 and TRBJ2-7; TRBD2 lines up with 7 middle nucleotides. Specimen: PBMCs, collected around atezolizumab (anti-PD-L1) treatment. This clonotype originated in a man aged 50 to 60 with urothelial cancer. This receptor has the CDR3 CASSRGEGGTYEQYF. The bases are TGTGCCAGCAGCAGAGGGGAGGGAGGTACCTACGAGCAGTACTTC.